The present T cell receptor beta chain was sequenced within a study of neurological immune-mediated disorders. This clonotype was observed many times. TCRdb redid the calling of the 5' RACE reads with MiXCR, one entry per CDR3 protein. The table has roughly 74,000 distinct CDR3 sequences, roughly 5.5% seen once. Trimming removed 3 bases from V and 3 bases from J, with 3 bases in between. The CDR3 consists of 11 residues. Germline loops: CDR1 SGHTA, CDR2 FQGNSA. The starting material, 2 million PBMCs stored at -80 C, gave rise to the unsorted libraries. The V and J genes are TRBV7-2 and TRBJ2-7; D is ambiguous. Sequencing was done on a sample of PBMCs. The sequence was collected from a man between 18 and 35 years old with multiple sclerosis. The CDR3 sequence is CASSFYYEQYF. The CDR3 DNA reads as TGTGCCAGCAGCTTCTACTACGAGCAGTACTTC.